This TCR beta chain was captured in a study of CD8 T cells in Susac syndrome. Reverse transcription of about 0.5 to 1 ug RNA used random hexamers. MiXCR, run by TCRdb on the immunoSEQ multiplex PCR reads, gives a single entry per CDR3 protein. The table has approximately 120,000 distinct CDR3 sequences, around 94% seen once; the top ten hold around 0.078%. The germline CDR1 and CDR2 sequences are MGHRA and YSYEKL. This CDR3 has 14 residues. The V gene lost 1 base and the J gene lost 4 bases, with 7 bases spanning the gap. The sequence was obtained from a human donor in good health. The chain links TRBV4-1 to TRBJ2-2, with no clear D. Material: CD4+ T cells from PBMCs. CDR3: CASSQVGFTGELFF. CDR3 DNA: TGCGCCAGCAGCCAAGTCGGCTTCACCGGGGAGCTGTTTTTT.